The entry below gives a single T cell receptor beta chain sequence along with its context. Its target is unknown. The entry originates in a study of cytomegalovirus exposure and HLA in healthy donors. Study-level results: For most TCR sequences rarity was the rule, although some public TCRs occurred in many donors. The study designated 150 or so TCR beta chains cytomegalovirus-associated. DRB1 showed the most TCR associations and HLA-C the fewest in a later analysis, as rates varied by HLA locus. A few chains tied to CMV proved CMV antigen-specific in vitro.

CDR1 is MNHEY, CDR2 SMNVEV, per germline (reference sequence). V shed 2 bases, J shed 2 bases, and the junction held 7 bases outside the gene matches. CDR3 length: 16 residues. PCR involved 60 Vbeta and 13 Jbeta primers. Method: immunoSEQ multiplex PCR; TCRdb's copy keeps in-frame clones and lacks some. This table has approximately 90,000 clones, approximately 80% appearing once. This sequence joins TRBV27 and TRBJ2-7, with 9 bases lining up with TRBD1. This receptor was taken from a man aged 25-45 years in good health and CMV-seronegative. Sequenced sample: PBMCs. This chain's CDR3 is CASSLTPWDRAYEQYF. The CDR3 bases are TGTGCCAGCAGTTTAACCCCCTGGGACAGGGCCTACGAGCAGTACTTC.